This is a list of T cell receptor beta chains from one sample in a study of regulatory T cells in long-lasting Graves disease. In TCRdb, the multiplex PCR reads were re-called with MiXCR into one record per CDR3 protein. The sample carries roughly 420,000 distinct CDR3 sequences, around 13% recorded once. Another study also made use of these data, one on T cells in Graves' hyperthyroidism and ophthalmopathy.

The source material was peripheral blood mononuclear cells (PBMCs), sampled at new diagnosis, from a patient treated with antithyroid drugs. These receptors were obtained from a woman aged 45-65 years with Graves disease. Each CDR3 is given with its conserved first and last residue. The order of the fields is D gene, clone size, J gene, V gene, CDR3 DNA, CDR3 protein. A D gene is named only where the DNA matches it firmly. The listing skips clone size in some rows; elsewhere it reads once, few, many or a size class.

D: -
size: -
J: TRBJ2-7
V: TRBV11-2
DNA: TGTGCCAGCAGCTTCGGCCCCGGACATTCCAACGAGCAGTACTTC
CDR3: CASSFGPGHSNEQYF

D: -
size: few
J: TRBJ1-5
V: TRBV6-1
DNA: TGTGCCAGCAGTGAAAACCGTAACACGGGTCAGCCCCAGCATTTT
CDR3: CASSENRNTGQPQHF

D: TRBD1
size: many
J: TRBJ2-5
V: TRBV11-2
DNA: TGTGCCAGCAGCTCCGGGACAGCTCTACTAAAAGAGACCCAGTACTTC
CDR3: CASSSGTALLKETQYF

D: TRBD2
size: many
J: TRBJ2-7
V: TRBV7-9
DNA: TGTGCCAGCAGCGAAGGGACTAGCGGGACCGAGCAGTACTTC
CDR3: CASSEGTSGTEQYF

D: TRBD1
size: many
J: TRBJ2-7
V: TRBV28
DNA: TGTGCCAGCAGTCACGGGACAGGCGGGCTCTTCGCGCAGTACTTC
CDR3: CASSHGTGGLFAQYF

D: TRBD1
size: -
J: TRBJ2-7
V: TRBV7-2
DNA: TGTGCCAGCAGCTCGGGACAGTCCTACGAGCTGTACTTC
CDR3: CASSSGQSYELYF

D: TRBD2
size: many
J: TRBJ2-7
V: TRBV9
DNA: TGTGCCAGCAGCGTAGGAGGCGGGAGGGGGGCCTACGAGCAGTACTTC
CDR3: CASSVGGGRGAYEQYF

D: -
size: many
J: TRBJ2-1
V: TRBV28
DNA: TGTGCCAGCAGGGGTGGGGGCGAGGGCAAGGACAATGAGCAGTTCTTC
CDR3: CASRGGGEGKDNEQFF

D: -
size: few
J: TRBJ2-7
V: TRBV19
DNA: TGTGCCAGTAGTATAGCGGCTACCGTTGACTACGAGCAGTACTTC
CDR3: CASSIAATVDYEQYF

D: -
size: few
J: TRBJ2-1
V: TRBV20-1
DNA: TGCAGTGCTAGAGGAGTCAGAGGAATCAATGAGCAGTTCTTC
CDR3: CSARGVRGINEQFF

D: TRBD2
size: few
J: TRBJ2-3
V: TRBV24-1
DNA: TGTGCCACCGCGGGGGGCTATGGCACAGATACGCAGTATTTT
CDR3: CATAGGYGTDTQYF

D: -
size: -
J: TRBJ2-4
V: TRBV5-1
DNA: TGCGCCAGCAGCTTGGTTTGGGGTTCAGCGTCCAAAAACATTCAGTACTTC
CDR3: CASSLVWGSASKNIQYF

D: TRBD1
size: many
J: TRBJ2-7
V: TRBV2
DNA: TGTGCCAGCTCCGGGACAGACTCCTACGAGCAGTACTTC
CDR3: CASSGTDSYEQYF

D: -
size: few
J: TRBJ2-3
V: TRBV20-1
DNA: TGCAGTGCTAAACCGGGAGATACGCAGTATTTT
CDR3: CSAKPGDTQYF

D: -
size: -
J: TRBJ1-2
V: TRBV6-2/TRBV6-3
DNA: TGTGCCAGCAGTAAACCTCGACAGCGACCAACGGCCACTCCCTACTATGGCTACACCTTC
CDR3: CASSKPRQRPTATPYYGYTF

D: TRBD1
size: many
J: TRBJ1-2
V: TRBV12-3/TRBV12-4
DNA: TGTGCCAGCAGTTTAGGGGACAGTTATGGCTACACCTTC
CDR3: CASSLGDSYGYTF

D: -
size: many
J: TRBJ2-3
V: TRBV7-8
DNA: TGTGCCAGCAGCGCGGGCCTCAGGGCCCCAGATACGCAGTATTTT
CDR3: CASSAGLRAPDTQYF

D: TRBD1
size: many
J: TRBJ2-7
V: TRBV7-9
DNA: TGTGCCAGCAGCTTAGTTGTGACAGGGAGCTCCTACGAGCAGTACTTC
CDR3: CASSLVVTGSSYEQYF

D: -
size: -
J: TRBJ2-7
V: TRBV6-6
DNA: TGTGCCAGCAGTTACTCGGGGGGACAGTCCTACGAGCAGTACTTC
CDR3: CASSYSGGQSYEQYF

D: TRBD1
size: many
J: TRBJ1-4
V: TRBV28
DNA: TGTGCCAGCAGTTTAAGGGGGCGCGATGAAAAACTGTTTTTT
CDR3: CASSLRGRDEKLFF

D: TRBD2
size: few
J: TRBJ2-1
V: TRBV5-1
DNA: TGCGCCAGCAGCTTGGCACTAGCGAGGGATGAGCAGTTCTTC
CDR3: CASSLALARDEQFF

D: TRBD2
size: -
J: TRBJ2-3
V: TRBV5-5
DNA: TGTGCCAGCAGCCGGACAGCGGGGGTGTACACAGATACGCAGTATTTT
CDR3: CASSRTAGVYTDTQYF

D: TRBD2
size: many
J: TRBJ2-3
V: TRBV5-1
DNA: TGCGCCAGCAGCTACACTAGCGGGAGAGTCACAGATACGCAGTATTTT
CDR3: CASSYTSGRVTDTQYF

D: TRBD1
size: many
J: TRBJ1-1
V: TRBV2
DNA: TGTGCCAGCAGGAGGGACAGGGGAACTGAAGCTTTCTTT
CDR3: CASRRDRGTEAFF

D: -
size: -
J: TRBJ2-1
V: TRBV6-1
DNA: TGTGCCAGCAGTGTGGGGTTTCCAACCTACAATGAGCAGTTCTTC
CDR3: CASSVGFPTYNEQFF

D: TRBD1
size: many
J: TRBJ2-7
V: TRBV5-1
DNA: TGCGCCAGCAGCTTGACGGGACAGGACTTCTACGAGCAGTACTTC
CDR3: CASSLTGQDFYEQYF

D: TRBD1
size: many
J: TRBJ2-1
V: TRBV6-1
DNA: TGTGCCAGCAGTGCCGGGACAGGGGGATCTTATGAGCAGTTCTTC
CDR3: CASSAGTGGSYEQFF

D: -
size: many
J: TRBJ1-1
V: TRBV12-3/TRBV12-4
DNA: TGTGCCAGCAGTTTGAAACATGAGAACACTGAAGCTTTCTTT
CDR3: CASSLKHENTEAFF

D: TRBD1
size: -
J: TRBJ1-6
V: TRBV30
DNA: TGTGCCTGGAGGAAGAGACAGGGCTCACCCCTCCACTTT
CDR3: CAWRKRQGSPLHF

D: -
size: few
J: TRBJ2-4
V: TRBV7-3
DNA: TGTGCCAGCAGCCCATCGTCGACTGAAAACACTCAGTACTTC
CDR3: CASSPSSTENTQYF

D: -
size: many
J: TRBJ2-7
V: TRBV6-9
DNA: TGTGCCAGCAGTTACTCATCCGTAGGGTTAGCGGACGCCTACGAGCAGTACTTC
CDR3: CASSYSSVGLADAYEQYF

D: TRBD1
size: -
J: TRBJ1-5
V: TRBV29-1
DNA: TGCAGCGTTCGGACCGGGACAGAAAATCAGCCCCAGCATTTT
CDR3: CSVRTGTENQPQHF

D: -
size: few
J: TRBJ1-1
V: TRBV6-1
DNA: TGTGCCAGCAGGGCGACTTGGGGGGAAGCTTTCTTT
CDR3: CASRATWGEAFF

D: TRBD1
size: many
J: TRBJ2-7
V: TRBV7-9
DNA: TGTGCCAGCAGCCCGGGACAGGGGTTTTACGAGCAGTACTTC
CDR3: CASSPGQGFYEQYF

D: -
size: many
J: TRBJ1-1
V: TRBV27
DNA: TGTGCCAGCAGGCCGACAGACCTGAACACTGAAGCTTTCTTT
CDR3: CASRPTDLNTEAFF

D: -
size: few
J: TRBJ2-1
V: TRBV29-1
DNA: TGCAGCGTTGGAGACATCGATGAGCAGTTCTTC
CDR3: CSVGDIDEQFF

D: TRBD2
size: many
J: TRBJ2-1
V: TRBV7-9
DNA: TGTGCCAGCAGCTCCCGGACTAGCGGCCTTTACAATGAGCAGTTCTTC
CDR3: CASSSRTSGLYNEQFF

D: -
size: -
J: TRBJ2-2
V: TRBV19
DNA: TGTGCCAGTCAACCGCCGGAAACCGGGGAGCTGTTTTTT
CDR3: CASQPPETGELFF

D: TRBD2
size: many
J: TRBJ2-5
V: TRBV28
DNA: TGTGCCAGCAGTCTTGCCTCGCTAGCGGGAGAGGGGACCCAGTACTTC
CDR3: CASSLASLAGEGTQYF

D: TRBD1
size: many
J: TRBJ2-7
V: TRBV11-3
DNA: TGTGCCAGCAGCTACCGGGACAGGCCAACCTACGAGCAGTACTTC
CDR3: CASSYRDRPTYEQYF

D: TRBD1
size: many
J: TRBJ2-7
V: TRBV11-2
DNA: TGTGCCAGCCGTCCCGGACAGGGAGTGCAGTACTTC
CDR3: CASRPGQGVQYF

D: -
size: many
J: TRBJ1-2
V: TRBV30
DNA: TGTGCCTGGGCAACAGGTTACGGCTACACCTTC
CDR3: CAWATGYGYTF

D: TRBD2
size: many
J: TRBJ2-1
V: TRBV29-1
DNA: TGCAGCGCTACTAGCGGGAGTAGGAATGAGCAGTTCTTC
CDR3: CSATSGSRNEQFF

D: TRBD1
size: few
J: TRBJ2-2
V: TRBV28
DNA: TGTGCCAGCAGTTCCGGGACAGACTCGGTCGGGGAGCTGTTTTTT
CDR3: CASSSGTDSVGELFF

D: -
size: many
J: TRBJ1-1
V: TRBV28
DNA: TGTGCCAGCAGACCAGGACAGAACACTGAAGCTTTCTTT
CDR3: CASRPGQNTEAFF

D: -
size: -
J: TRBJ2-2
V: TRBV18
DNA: TGTGCCAGCTCACCACCGGGGGGAAGCACCGGGGAGCTGTTTTTT
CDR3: CASSPPGGSTGELFF

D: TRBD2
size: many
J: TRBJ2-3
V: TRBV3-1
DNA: TGTGCCAGCAGCCTAGGGACTAGCGGGAGGAATACGCAGTATTTT
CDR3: CASSLGTSGRNTQYF